This T cell receptor beta chain was recorded in a study of T cells in Graves' hyperthyroidism and ophthalmopathy. Amplified TCR beta CDR3 regions derived from RNA transcripts. First-round RT-PCR of the TCR CDR3 relied on the HTBI primer set. TCRdb redid the calling of the multiplex PCR reads with MiXCR, one entry per CDR3 protein. This table has approximately 430,000 distinct CDR3 sequences, about 15% appearing once. Lactation, pregnancy, other autoimmune disease or uncontrolled infection excluded patients. From more than 9.5 ml of fresh peripheral blood, PBMCs were isolated. Germline values: CDR1 SQVTM, CDR2 ANQGSEA. V trimming: 4 bases; J trimming: 1 base; junction bases outside the gene matches: 7. The CDR3 has 16 amino acids.

The sequencing input was blood. The source is a woman under 30 with Graves' hyperthyroidism. The chain carries TRBV29-1 and TRBJ1-5; 10 bases agree with TRBD1. The CDR3 DNA sequence: TGCAGCGTTGTCCCGGGACAGGGGCCCAGCAATCAGCCCCAGCATTTT. It is translated as CSVVPGQGPSNQPQHF.